This TCR beta chain was sequenced during a study of blood T cell repertoires in COVID-19. On the study more broadly: The cDNA or gDNA used as material had been derived from T cells, B-cell-depleted T cells, or PBMCs.

There are 16 residues in the CDR3. Deletions cut 2 bases from V and 3 bases from J, with 14 bases between. Germline V gene lookup returns CDR1 MNHEY and CDR2 SVGAGI. In the original analysis: For nucleated cells, counts were estimated from reference gene primer amplification. Only in-frame clones appear in the TCRdb table, and some are missing; sequencing was by immunoSEQ multiplex PCR. The V and J calls and clone size are taken from that table; D and trimming were inferred from the DNA. The table lists roughly 250,000 clones, 82% of them singletons, with approximately 4.8% in the top ten. The sample was peripheral blood. The receptor was isolated from a woman aged 70-85 years with acute or convalescent COVID-19. The chain is built from TRBV6-5 and TRBJ1-3; maybe TRBD1 (6 bases). CDR3: CASSYGGGASGNTIYF. The CDR3 nucleotides read TGTGCCAGCAGTTACGGCGGGGGCGCGAGTGGAAACACCATATATTTT.